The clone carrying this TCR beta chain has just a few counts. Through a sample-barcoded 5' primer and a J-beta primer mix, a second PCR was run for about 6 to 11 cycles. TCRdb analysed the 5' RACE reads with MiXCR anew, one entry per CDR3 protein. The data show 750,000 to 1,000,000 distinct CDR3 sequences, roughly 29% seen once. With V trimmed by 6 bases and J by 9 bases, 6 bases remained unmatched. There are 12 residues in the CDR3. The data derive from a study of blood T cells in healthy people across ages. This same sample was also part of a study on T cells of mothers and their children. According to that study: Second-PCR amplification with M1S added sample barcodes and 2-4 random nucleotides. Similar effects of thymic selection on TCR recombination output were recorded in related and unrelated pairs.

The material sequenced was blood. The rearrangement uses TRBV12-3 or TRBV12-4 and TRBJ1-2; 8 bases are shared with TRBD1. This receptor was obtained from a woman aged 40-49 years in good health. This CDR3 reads CASRGQEYCYTF. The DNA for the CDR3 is TGTGCCAGCAGGGGACAGGAATATTGCTACACCTTC.